Included here is one T cell receptor (beta chain) sequence, with context. Its matching antigen is unknown. An end of the junction differs from the germline gene, which may be a read error. The CDR3 covers 15 residues. Germline lookup yields CDR1 KGHDR and CDR2 SFDVKD. This sample stems from a study of T cell repertoires and leukemia-associated antigens. Findings and caveats of the study: No direct test of specificity or function was done for expanded clones.

TCRdb re-derived calls from the 5' RACE reads in MiXCR, one entry per CDR3 protein. The table lists about 14,000 distinct CDR3 sequences, roughly 38% of them singletons. Before use, CD3+ T cells rested overnight in serum-free medium. The rearrangement uses TRBV24-1 and TRBJ2-5; D could derive from TRBD1 or TRBD2 (6 bases each). The source of this sequence is a female donor in good health. Material: CD3+ T cells sorted from blood and cultured. The CDR3 DNA follows: TGTGCCACCAGTGATACGAGGGGGGCACAAGAGACCCAGTACTTT. Residues: CATSDTRGAQETQYF.